Below are 13 T cell receptor beta chains sequenced from a single sample in a study of cytotoxic CD8 clonotypes in ibrutinib-treated CLL (dated by TCRdb to the early 2020s). Sample time point, as interpreted from the label and publication: roughly 25 months on ibrutinib. The library was obtained by the immunoSEQ multiplex PCR assay. The table comes from immuneACCESS by way of TCRdb, which keeps in-frame sequences with V and J called. Part of the clones is missing from these tables; in studies checked, under half for an unresolved V gene and the rest for unknown reasons. This sample lists some 200,000 clones; about 72% were detected once. The leading ten clones occupy 13% of the sample. The source was PBMCs, collected after 24 months of ibrutinib treatment. The receptors derive from a human donor with chronic lymphocytic leukemia.

The CDR3 is CASRQGSGDTEAFF. Written as DNA, the CDR3 is TGTGCCAGCAGACAAGGGTCTGGGGACACTGAAGCTTTCTTT. This chain connects TRBV28 to TRBJ1-1; D is unresolved. V was cut by 6 bases and J by 3 bases, with 14 bases left in between. Germline V gives CDR1 MDHEN, CDR2 SYDVKM. There are 14 residues in the CDR3.

The chain links TRBV7-8 to TRBJ2-5, with 9 bases matching TRBD2. The CDR3 length is 13 residues. V lost 1 base and J lost 13; bases outside the gene matches: 7. CDR1 and CDR2 (germline): SGHVS, FQNEAQ. The CDR3 DNA is TGTGCCAGCAGCTTAGGTCCTAGCGGGGTTTCGTACTTC. This sequence encodes CASSLGPSGVSYF. Drawing the rest from reference TRBV7-8 and TRBJ2-5, the complete variable domain is GAGVSQSPRYKVAKRGQDVALRCDPISGHVSLFWYQQALGQGPEFLTYFQNEAQLDKSGLPSDRFFAERPEGSVSTLKIQRTQQEDSAVYLCASSLGPSGVSYFGPGTRLLVL.

This sequence joins TRBV6-5 and TRBJ2-2; D is ambiguous. V was trimmed by 2 bases and J by 2 bases, leaving 3 bases between them. Per the germline V gene, CDR1 is MNHEY and CDR2 is SVGAGI. This CDR3 contains 13 residues. The CDR3 DNA follows: TGTGCCAGCAGTTACCTAAACACCGGGGAGCTGTTTTTT. Amino acid sequence: CASSYLNTGELFF.

J is TRBJ2-7 and V is TRBV11-2, with TRBD2 matching 12 bases. CDR3 length: 15 residues. The ends lost 0 bases at V and 7 bases at J; junction bases unmatched: 4. CDR1 SGHAT and CDR2 FQNNGV come from the germline V gene. CDR3 protein: CASSLELAGGHEQYF. DNA for the CDR3: TGTGCCAGCAGCTTAGAGCTAGCGGGAGGGCATGAGCAGTACTTC.

The chain links TRBV7-2 to TRBJ1-1; 8 bases are a match to TRBD1. Germline-derived CDR1 and CDR2 are SGHTA and FQGNSA. V was clipped by 6 bases and J by 1 base; unmatched bases: 7. The CDR3 consists of 15 residues. The CDR3 is CASRYTTGGNTEAFF. CDR3 DNA sequence: TGTGCCAGCAGGTACACCACAGGGGGGAACACTGAAGCTTTCTTT.

The V gene is TRBV5-4, the J gene TRBJ2-2; 11 bases agree with TRBD1. After removal of 4 bases from V and 1 base from J, the junction contained 9 bases not matched to a gene. Germline V gives CDR1 SGHNT, CDR2 YYREEE (reference sequence). The CDR3 sequence is 18 residues long. CDR3 nucleotides: TGTGCCAGCAGCCCGAGGACAGGGGGCTTTCAGAACACCGGGGAGCTGTTTTTT. Translating it yields CASSPRTGGFQNTGELFF.

The chain joins TRBV4-2 to TRBJ2-7; 10 positions match TRBD1. Germline V gene sequence: CDR1 LGHNA, CDR2 YNFKEQ. The CDR3 is 17 residues long. Losses at the gene ends were 1 base for V and 3 bases for J; bases not matched to a gene: 9. The CDR3: CASSQGPVTGGFYEQYF. The CDR3 nucleotides are TGTGCCAGCAGCCAAGGACCCGTGACAGGGGGCTTCTACGAGCAGTACTTC.

The V gene is TRBV4-2, the J gene TRBJ2-3; possible D gene TRBD2, 5 bases. The germline V gene has CDR1 LGHNA and CDR2 YNFKEQ. V shed 2 bases and J shed 3 bases, with 21 bases lying between them. The CDR3 runs to 18 residues. CDR3 coding DNA: TGTGCCAGCAGCCAATTAAAAGCTACGGGAAGTACGACAGATACGCAGTATTTT. Protein: CASSQLKATGSTTDTQYF.

The chain carries TRBV5-1 and TRBJ1-2, with D unclear. CDR1 is SGHRS, CDR2 YFSETQ, per germline. V was shortened by 0 bases and J by 2 bases, with 11 bases between the two germline ends. The CDR3 spans 15 residues. The CDR3 region has the DNA TGCGCCAGCAGCTTGGCCCTTTCGGCGAACTATGGCTACACCTTC. The encoded protein is CASSLALSANYGYTF.

The V and J genes are TRBV12-5 and TRBJ1-2; no definite D call. The CDR3 runs to 13 residues. Trimming took 7 bases from V and 7 from J, leaving 16 bases between them. Germline V gives CDR1 LGHNT, CDR2 FRNRAP. CDR3 sequence: CASAPSPSIGYTF. The CDR3 DNA is TGTGCTAGTGCCCCATCCCCCTCTATTGGCTACACCTTC. Full variable domain (rest looked up from reference TRBV12-5 and TRBJ1-2): DARVTQTPRHKVTEMGQEVTMRCQPILGHNTVFWYRQTMMQGLELLAYFRNRAPLDDSGMPKDRFSAEMPDATLATLKIQPSEPRDSAVYFCASAPSPSIGYTFGSGTRLTVV.

The chain recombines TRBV30 with TRBJ2-3; possible D gene TRBD2, 5 bases. The CDR3 sequence is 12 residues long. The germline V gene encodes CDR1 GTSNPN and CDR2 SVGIG (reference sequence). V gave up 3 bases and J gave up 5 bases, with 9 bases separating them. The CDR3 loop is CAWSAGGDTQYF. In DNA, the CDR3 is TGTGCCTGGAGCGCCGGAGGAGATACGCAGTATTTT. The full variable domain, rest sourced from reference TRBV30 and TRBJ2-3, is SQTIHQWPATLVQPVGSPLSLECTVEGTSNPNLYWYRQAAGRGLQLLFYSVGIGQISSEVPQNLSASRPQDRQFILSSKKLLLSDSGFYLCAWSAGGDTQYFGPGTRLTVL.

This clone was picked up a small number of times. This chain uses TRBV27 with TRBJ1-5; a possible D gene is TRBD1 (6 bases). V lost 5 bases and J lost 3, with 11 bases in between. The CDR3 runs 14 residues. Germline V gene data show CDR1 as MNHEY and CDR2 as SMNVEV (reference sequence). CDR3 sequence (DNA): TGTGCCAGCAGTCAGGGGTATTCCAATCAGCCCCAGCATTTT. It is translated as CASSQGYSNQPQHF.

The rearrangement links TRBV30 to TRBJ2-4; tentatively, D is TRBD1 (6 bases). Germline V gene sequence: CDR1 GTSNPN, CDR2 SVGIG (reference sequence). V dropped 1 base and J dropped 1 base, with 14 bases sitting between them. The CDR3 consists of 16 residues. CDR3 coding DNA: TGTGCCTGGAGTGGTCCTCGTACAGGGGCCAAAAACATTCAGTACTTC. Translation gives CAWSGPRTGAKNIQYF. The entire variable domain, with the rest obtained from reference TRBV30 and TRBJ2-4, is as follows: SQTIHQWPATLVQPVGSPLSLECTVEGTSNPNLYWYRQAAGRGLQLLFYSVGIGQISSEVPQNLSASRPQDRQFILSSKKLLLSDSGFYLCAWSGPRTGAKNIQYFGAGTRLSVL.